This record concerns one T cell receptor (beta chain) sequence. Molecular barcoding with unique molecular identifiers was used for the TCRbeta library. TCRdb ran MiXCR on the PCR reads and lists one entry per CDR3 protein. Among some 590,000 distinct CDR3 sequences listed, about 11% were seen once. Trimming removed 2 bases at V and 4 bases at J, with 8 bases between. The CDR3 extends over 13 amino acids. CDR1 is KGHSY and CDR2 is FQNENV in the germline V gene. The data were taken from a study of T-cell reconstitution after alpha-beta-depleted transplantation in children. This sample comprised PBMCs from the stem cell graft donor, obtained from the stem cell graft. The rearrangement links TRBV16 to TRBJ1-2; no clear D gene. The sequence derives from a human donor who donated a stem cell graft to a child with acute myeloid leukemia. The CDR3 sequence: CASSQKIGYGYTF. CDR3 in DNA: TGTGCCAGCAGCCAAAAGATAGGCTATGGCTACACCTTC.